This T cell receptor beta chain was sequenced during a study of blood T cell repertoires in COVID-19. Study-level information: Italy, Spain and the United States were the sources of the convalescent and acute COVID-19 samples. T cells, B-cell-depleted T cells, or PBMCs supplied cDNA or gDNA.

How the authors handled the data: From reference gene primer amplification, estimates of nucleated cell counts were derived. Sequencing was performed with immunoSEQ multiplex PCR; in TCRdb, only in-frame clones are kept and a portion is missing. That table supplies the V and J calls and clone size; D and trimming were determined from the DNA. The sample shows about half a million clones, 70% to 90% of them seen only once. V lost 0 bases, J lost 4 bases, and 7 bases lay in between. This CDR3 has 14 residues. The germline V gene has CDR1 MNHEY and CDR2 SVGEGT. J is TRBJ1-5 and V is TRBV6-2 or TRBV6-3, with D hard to call. The sequence was obtained from a human donor in a cohort sampled during active COVID-19. The specimen was peripheral blood. CDR3: CASSYSLSNQPQHF. DNA for the CDR3: TGTGCCAGCAGTTACTCTCTCAGTAATCAGCCCCAGCATTTT.